The rows below give T cell receptor beta chains drawn from one sample of a study of beta chain features in type 1 diabetes. The data were produced by immunoSEQ multiplex PCR, yet TCRdb's version contains in-frame clones alone and is incomplete. Here the sample spans more than 300,000 clones, roughly 9.8% being singletons. The specimen was central memory CD4+ T cells from blood. These receptors were collected from a man aged 25 to 45 with type 1 diabetes. The CDR3 runs from the conserved cysteine through the conserved F or W. D genes are given only for firm matches. Some rows mark clone size as missing; the rest say once, few, many or name a class of expanded clone.

cdr3_nt: TGCGCCAGCAGCCAAAACCGTAAACAGGGGGCCAAAAACATTCAGTACTTC
cdr3_aa: CASSQNRKQGAKNIQYF
d_call: TRBD1
v_call: TRBV4-3
j_call: TRBJ2-4
clone_size: few

cdr3_nt: TGCGCCAGCAGCTCCTTCCTGACTAGCCGCGGAGGTCGCGAGCAGTACTTC
cdr3_aa: CASSSFLTSRGGREQYF
d_call: TRBD2
v_call: TRBV5-1
j_call: TRBJ2-7
clone_size: few

cdr3_nt: TGCGCCAGTGGCACCGGGACAGGGGGCGGCGAGCAGTACTTC
cdr3_aa: CASGTGTGGGEQYF
d_call: TRBD1
v_call: TRBV5-1
j_call: TRBJ2-7
clone_size: NA

cdr3_nt: TGTGCCAGCAGCACGCAGCAGTTCTTC
cdr3_aa: CASSTQQFF
d_call: NA
v_call: TRBV7-3
j_call: TRBJ2-1
clone_size: NA

cdr3_nt: TGTGCCAGCAGTGATAGGGGGGGCCAGGACTATGGCTACACCTTC
cdr3_aa: CASSDRGGQDYGYTF
d_call: NA
v_call: TRBV6-1
j_call: TRBJ1-2
clone_size: few

cdr3_nt: TGTGCCAGCGAGTTGCGGGATGGGGGAGACAATGAGCAGTTCTTC
cdr3_aa: CASELRDGGDNEQFF
d_call: NA
v_call: TRBV11-1
j_call: TRBJ2-1
clone_size: few

cdr3_nt: TGTGCCAGCAGTTTGCCTCCTAGCGGGACCGCCGCTGAGCAGTTCTTC
cdr3_aa: CASSLPPSGTAAEQFF
d_call: TRBD2
v_call: TRBV28
j_call: TRBJ2-1
clone_size: few

cdr3_nt: TGCGCCAGCAGCTCCCAAGTGACAGGCGCGAACACCGGGGAGCTGTTTTTT
cdr3_aa: CASSSQVTGANTGELFF
d_call: NA
v_call: TRBV5-1
j_call: TRBJ2-2
clone_size: few

cdr3_nt: TGTGCCAGCAGCCGGGGTCGAACCTCCATTGAAGCTTTCTTT
cdr3_aa: CASSRGRTSIEAFF
d_call: NA
v_call: TRBV7-2
j_call: TRBJ1-1
clone_size: NA

cdr3_nt: TGTGCCAGCAGCTTGGCTGGGGAGGGGACCCAGTACTTC
cdr3_aa: CASSLAGEGTQYF
d_call: TRBD2
v_call: TRBV5-4
j_call: TRBJ2-5
clone_size: few

cdr3_nt: TGTGCCAGCAGCCCTAGGGGGAGAGGCCCTCGATGGGACGAGCAGTACTTC
cdr3_aa: CASSPRGRGPRWDEQYF
d_call: NA
v_call: TRBV11-1
j_call: TRBJ2-7
clone_size: NA

cdr3_nt: TGTGCCAGCAGCTTGGGTCAGGGAGGCAATGAGCAGTTCTTC
cdr3_aa: CASSLGQGGNEQFF
d_call: NA
v_call: TRBV5-4
j_call: TRBJ2-1
clone_size: few

cdr3_nt: TGTGCCAGCTCACCGGGGACAGGGGTCCAAGCTAACTATGGCTACACCTTC
cdr3_aa: CASSPGTGVQANYGYTF
d_call: TRBD1
v_call: TRBV18
j_call: TRBJ1-2
clone_size: few

cdr3_nt: TGTGCCAGCAGCGTAGACAGGGACTACACCTTC
cdr3_aa: CASSVDRDYTF
d_call: NA
v_call: TRBV9
j_call: TRBJ1-2
clone_size: few

cdr3_nt: TGTGCCAGCAGCCTAGGACAGCTCGGCGGCGAGCAGTACTTC
cdr3_aa: CASSLGQLGGEQYF
d_call: NA
v_call: TRBV6-5
j_call: TRBJ2-7
clone_size: NA

cdr3_nt: TGCGCCAGCAGCTTGGAGGGGTTATTGGGTGAAGCTTTCTTT
cdr3_aa: CASSLEGLLGEAFF
d_call: NA
v_call: TRBV5-1
j_call: TRBJ1-1
clone_size: NA

cdr3_nt: TGTGCCAGCAGCTTACGCCAGGGCACTGAAGCTTTCTTT
cdr3_aa: CASSLRQGTEAFF
d_call: NA
v_call: TRBV5-6
j_call: TRBJ1-1
clone_size: NA

cdr3_nt: TGTGCCAGCACTTTTCGTGCAACTAATGAAAAACTGTTTTTT
cdr3_aa: CASTFRATNEKLFF
d_call: NA
v_call: TRBV6-1
j_call: TRBJ1-4
clone_size: few

cdr3_nt: TGTGCCAGCAACAATCGGGACGGCGGGGACACTGAAGCTTTCTTT
cdr3_aa: CASNNRDGGDTEAFF
d_call: NA
v_call: TRBV6-6
j_call: TRBJ1-1
clone_size: NA

cdr3_nt: TGTGCCAGCAGCTTGGACAATGAGCAGTTCTTC
cdr3_aa: CASSLDNEQFF
d_call: NA
v_call: TRBV5-4
j_call: TRBJ2-1
clone_size: NA

cdr3_nt: TGTGCCAGCAACCCTACTAGCGGAGCTTACGAGCAGTACTTC
cdr3_aa: CASNPTSGAYEQYF
d_call: TRBD2
v_call: TRBV7-2
j_call: TRBJ2-7
clone_size: few

cdr3_nt: TGTGCCAGCAGCCCAGGAAGCTACGAGCAGTACTTC
cdr3_aa: CASSPGSYEQYF
d_call: NA
v_call: TRBV7-9
j_call: TRBJ2-7
clone_size: few

cdr3_nt: TGCAGCGCTATGATCGTGGAGACCCAGTACTTC
cdr3_aa: CSAMIVETQYF
d_call: NA
v_call: TRBV29-1
j_call: TRBJ2-5
clone_size: NA

cdr3_nt: TGTGCCAGTAGTTTGGGGCCCGCCAAAAACATTCAGTACTTC
cdr3_aa: CASSLGPAKNIQYF
d_call: NA
v_call: TRBV19
j_call: TRBJ2-4
clone_size: NA

cdr3_nt: TGTGCCAGCTCACCACCTTCCCGACAAGAGACCCAGTACTTC
cdr3_aa: CASSPPSRQETQYF
d_call: NA
v_call: TRBV18
j_call: TRBJ2-5
clone_size: NA

cdr3_nt: TGTGCCAGCTCGGACAGGGGTTCCACCGGGGAGCTGTTTTTT
cdr3_aa: CASSDRGSTGELFF
d_call: TRBD1
v_call: TRBV18
j_call: TRBJ2-2
clone_size: few

cdr3_nt: TGTGCCAGCCGGGGGGGGGCCGGCACTGAAGCTTTCTTT
cdr3_aa: CASRGGAGTEAFF
d_call: NA
v_call: TRBV27
j_call: TRBJ1-1
clone_size: NA

cdr3_nt: TGTGCCAGCAGCCTGTCCAACAGCTACGAGCAGTACTTC
cdr3_aa: CASSLSNSYEQYF
d_call: NA
v_call: TRBV28
j_call: TRBJ2-7
clone_size: many

cdr3_nt: TGTGCCAGCAGTCATGGGGGAACAGGGAGCTCCTACAATGAGCAGTTCTTC
cdr3_aa: CASSHGGTGSSYNEQFF
d_call: NA
v_call: TRBV28
j_call: TRBJ2-1
clone_size: many

cdr3_nt: TGTGCCAGCAGTTTCAGAGAGACCCAGTACTTC
cdr3_aa: CASSFRETQYF
d_call: NA
v_call: TRBV6-1
j_call: TRBJ2-5
clone_size: few

cdr3_nt: TGCGCCAGCAGCCAGACGAGTACAGGGTATGGAAACACCATATATTTT
cdr3_aa: CASSQTSTGYGNTIYF
d_call: NA
v_call: TRBV5-1
j_call: TRBJ1-3
clone_size: few

cdr3_nt: TGCAGCGCAAGACTAGCGGGAGCTCAGAATACGCAGTATTTT
cdr3_aa: CSARLAGAQNTQYF
d_call: TRBD2
v_call: TRBV29-1
j_call: TRBJ2-3
clone_size: NA

cdr3_nt: TGTGCCAGCAGTTACGTTACAGGGGGAAACTATGGCTACACCTTC
cdr3_aa: CASSYVTGGNYGYTF
d_call: TRBD1
v_call: TRBV28
j_call: TRBJ1-2
clone_size: NA

cdr3_nt: TGTGCCACCAGCAGAGCGCTAGCGGGAGTTCACGAGCAGTACTTC
cdr3_aa: CATSRALAGVHEQYF
d_call: TRBD2
v_call: TRBV15
j_call: TRBJ2-7
clone_size: NA

cdr3_nt: TGTGCCAGCAGACGGACCAGGACCAATGGCTACACCTTC
cdr3_aa: CASRRTRTNGYTF
d_call: NA
v_call: TRBV28
j_call: TRBJ1-2
clone_size: NA

cdr3_nt: TGTGCCAGCAGCTTGGCGGGAGGGAGCACAGATACGCAGTATTTT
cdr3_aa: CASSLAGGSTDTQYF
d_call: TRBD2
v_call: TRBV5-4
j_call: TRBJ2-3
clone_size: NA

cdr3_nt: TGCAGCGTTGGTTCCGATAGCAATCAGCCCCAGCATTTT
cdr3_aa: CSVGSDSNQPQHF
d_call: NA
v_call: TRBV29-1
j_call: TRBJ1-5
clone_size: NA

cdr3_nt: TGTGCCAGCATGGGGGGGTTGGAACCTGTGGATGAGCAGTTCTTC
cdr3_aa: CASMGGLEPVDEQFF
d_call: TRBD2
v_call: TRBV6-1
j_call: TRBJ2-1
clone_size: NA